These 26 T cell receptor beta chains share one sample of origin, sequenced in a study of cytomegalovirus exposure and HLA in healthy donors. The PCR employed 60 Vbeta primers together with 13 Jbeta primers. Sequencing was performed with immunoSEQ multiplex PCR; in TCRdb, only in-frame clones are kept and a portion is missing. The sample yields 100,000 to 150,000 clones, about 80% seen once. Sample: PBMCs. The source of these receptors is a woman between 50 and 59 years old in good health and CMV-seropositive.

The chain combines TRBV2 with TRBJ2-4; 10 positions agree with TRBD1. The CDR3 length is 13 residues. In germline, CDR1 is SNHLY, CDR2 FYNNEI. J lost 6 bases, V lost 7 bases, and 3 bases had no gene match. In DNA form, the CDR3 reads TGTGCCAGCATGGGGGACAGGGGAAACATTCAGTACTTC. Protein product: CASMGDRGNIQYF.

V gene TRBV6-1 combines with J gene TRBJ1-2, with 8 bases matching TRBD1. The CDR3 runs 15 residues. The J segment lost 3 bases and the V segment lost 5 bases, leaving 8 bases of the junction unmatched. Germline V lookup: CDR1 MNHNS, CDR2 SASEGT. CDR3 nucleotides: TGTGCCAGCAGTCAGGGGGCAGGCCGACACTATGGCTACACCTTC. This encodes CASSQGAGRHYGYTF.

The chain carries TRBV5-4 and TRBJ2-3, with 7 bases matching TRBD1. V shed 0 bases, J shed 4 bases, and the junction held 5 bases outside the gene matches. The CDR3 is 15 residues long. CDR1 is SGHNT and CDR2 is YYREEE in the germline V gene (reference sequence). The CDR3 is CASSLDRGAPDTQYF. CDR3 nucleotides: TGTGCCAGCAGCTTGGACAGGGGCGCCCCAGATACGCAGTATTTT.

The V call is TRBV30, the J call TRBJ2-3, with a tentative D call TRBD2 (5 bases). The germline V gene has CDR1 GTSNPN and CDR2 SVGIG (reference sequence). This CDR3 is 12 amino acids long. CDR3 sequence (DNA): TGTGCTTGGGGAGCGTCCACAGATACGCAGTATTTT. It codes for CAWGASTDTQYF.

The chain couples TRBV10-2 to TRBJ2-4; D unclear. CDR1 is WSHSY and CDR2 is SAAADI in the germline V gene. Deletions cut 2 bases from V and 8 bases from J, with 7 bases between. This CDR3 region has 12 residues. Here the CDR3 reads CASSENAYIQYF. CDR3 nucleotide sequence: TGCGCCAGCAGTGAGAACGCGTACATTCAGTACTTC.

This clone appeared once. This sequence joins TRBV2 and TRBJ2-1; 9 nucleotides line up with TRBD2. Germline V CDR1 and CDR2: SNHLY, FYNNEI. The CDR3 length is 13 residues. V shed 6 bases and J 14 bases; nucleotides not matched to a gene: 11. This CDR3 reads CASSSNERGEEFF. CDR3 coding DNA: TGTGCCAGCAGCTCGAACGAGCGGGGGGAAGAGTTCTTC.

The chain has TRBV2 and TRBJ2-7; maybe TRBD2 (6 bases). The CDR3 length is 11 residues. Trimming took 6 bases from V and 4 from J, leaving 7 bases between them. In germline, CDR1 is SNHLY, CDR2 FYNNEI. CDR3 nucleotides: TGTGCCAGCAGCCGGGGGTACGAGCAGTACTTC. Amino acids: CASSRGYEQYF.

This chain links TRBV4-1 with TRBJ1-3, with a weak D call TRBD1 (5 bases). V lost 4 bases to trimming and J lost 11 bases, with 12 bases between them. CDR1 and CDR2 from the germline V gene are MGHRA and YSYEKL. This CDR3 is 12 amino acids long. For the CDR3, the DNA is TGCGCCAGCAGCCCCCTGGGGGGGGCCATATATTTT. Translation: CASSPLGGAIYF.

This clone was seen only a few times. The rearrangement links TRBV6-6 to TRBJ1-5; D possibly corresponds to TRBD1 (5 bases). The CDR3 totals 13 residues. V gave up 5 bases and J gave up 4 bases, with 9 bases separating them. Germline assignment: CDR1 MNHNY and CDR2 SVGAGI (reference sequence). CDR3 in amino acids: CASSLQVNQPQHF. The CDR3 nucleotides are TGTGCCAGCAGTCTACAGGTGAATCAGCCCCAGCATTTT.

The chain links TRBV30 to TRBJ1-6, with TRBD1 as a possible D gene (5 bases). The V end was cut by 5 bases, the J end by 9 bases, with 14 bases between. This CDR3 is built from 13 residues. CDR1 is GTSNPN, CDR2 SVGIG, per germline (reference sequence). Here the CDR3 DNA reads TGTGCCTGGTGTGGCCAGGGTGGTTCACCCCTCCACTTT. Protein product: CAWCGQGGSPLHF.

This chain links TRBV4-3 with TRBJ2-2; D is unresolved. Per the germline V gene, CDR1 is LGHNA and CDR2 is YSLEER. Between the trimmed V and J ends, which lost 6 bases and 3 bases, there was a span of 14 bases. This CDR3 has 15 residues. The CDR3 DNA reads TGCGCCAGCAGTCTTAAGGAGACCTACACCGGGGAGCTGTTTTTT. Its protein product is CASSLKETYTGELFF.

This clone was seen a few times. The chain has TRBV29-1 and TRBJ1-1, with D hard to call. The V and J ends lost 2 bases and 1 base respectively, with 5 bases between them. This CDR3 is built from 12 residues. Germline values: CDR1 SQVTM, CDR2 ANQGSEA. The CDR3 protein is CSVENGNTEAFF. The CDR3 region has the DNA TGCAGCGTTGAAAACGGGAACACTGAAGCTTTCTTT.

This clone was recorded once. The CDR3 sequence: CASRQGAYSEQYF. As DNA, the CDR3 is TGTGCCAGCAGACAGGGGGCATACAGCGAGCAGTACTTC. This chain connects TRBV7-2 to TRBJ2-7; 9 bases agree with TRBD1. J gave up 6 bases and V 6 bases, and 6 bases lay outside the gene matches. The CDR3 runs to 13 residues. In germline, CDR1 is SGHTA, CDR2 FQGNSA. The full variable domain, completed using reference TRBV7-2 and TRBJ2-7, is GAGVSQSPSNKVTEKGKDVELRCDPISGHTALYWYRQSLGQGLEFLIYFQGNSAPDKSGLPSDRFSAERTGGSVSTLTIQRTQQEDSAVYLCASRQGAYSEQYFGPGTRLTVT.

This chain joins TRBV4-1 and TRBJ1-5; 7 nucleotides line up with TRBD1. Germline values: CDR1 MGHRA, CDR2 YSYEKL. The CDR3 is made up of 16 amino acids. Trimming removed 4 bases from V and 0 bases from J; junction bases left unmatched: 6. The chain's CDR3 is CASSPRTGDSNQPQHF. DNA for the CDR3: TGCGCCAGCAGCCCCCGGACAGGAGATAGCAATCAGCCCCAGCATTTT.

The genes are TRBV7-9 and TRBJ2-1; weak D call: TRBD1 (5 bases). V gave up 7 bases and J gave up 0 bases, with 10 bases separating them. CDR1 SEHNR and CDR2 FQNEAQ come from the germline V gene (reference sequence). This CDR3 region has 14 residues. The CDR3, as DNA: TGTGCCAGCATCCTAGGGGTCTCCTACAATGAGCAGTTCTTC. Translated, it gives CASILGVSYNEQFF.

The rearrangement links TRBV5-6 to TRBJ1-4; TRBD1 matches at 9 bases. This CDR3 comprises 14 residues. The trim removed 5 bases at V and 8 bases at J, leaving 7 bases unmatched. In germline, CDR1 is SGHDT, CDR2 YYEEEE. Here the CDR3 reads CASRGQGRGEKLFF. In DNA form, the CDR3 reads TGTGCCAGCAGAGGACAGGGGAGAGGAGAAAAACTGTTTTTT. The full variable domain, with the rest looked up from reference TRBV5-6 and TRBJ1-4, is DAGVTQSPTHLIKTRGQQVTLRCSPKSGHDTVSWYQQALGQGPQFIFQYYEEEERQRGNFPDRFSGHQFPNYSSELNVNALLLGDSALYLCASRGQGRGEKLFFGSGTQLSVL.

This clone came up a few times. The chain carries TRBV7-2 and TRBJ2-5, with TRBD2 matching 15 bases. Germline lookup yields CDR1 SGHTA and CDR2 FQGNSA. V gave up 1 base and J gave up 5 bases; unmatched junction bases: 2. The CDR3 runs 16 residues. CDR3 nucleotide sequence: TGTGCCAGCAGCTTAGGGACTAGCGGGAGGGCGGAGACCCAGTACTTC. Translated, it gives CASSLGTSGRAETQYF.

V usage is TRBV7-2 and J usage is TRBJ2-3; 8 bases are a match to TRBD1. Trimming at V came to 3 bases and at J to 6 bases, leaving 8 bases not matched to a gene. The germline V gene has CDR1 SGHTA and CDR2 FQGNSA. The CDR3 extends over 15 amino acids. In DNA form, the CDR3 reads TGTGCCAGCAGCTTGGGACAGGCCCTAGCGGATACGCAGTATTTT. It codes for CASSLGQALADTQYF. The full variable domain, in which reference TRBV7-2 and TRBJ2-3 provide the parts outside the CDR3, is GAGVSQSPSNKVTEKGKDVELRCDPISGHTALYWYRQSLGQGLEFLIYFQGNSAPDKSGLPSDRFSAERTGGSVSTLTIQRTQQEDSAVYLCASSLGQALADTQYFGPGTRLTVL.

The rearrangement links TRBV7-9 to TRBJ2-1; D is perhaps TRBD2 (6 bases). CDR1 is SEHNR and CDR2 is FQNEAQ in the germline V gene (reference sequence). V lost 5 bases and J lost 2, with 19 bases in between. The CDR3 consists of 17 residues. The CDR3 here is CASSPSEGPGPYNEQFF. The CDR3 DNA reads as TGTGCCAGCAGCCCGTCGGAGGGGCCGGGCCCCTACAATGAGCAGTTCTTC.

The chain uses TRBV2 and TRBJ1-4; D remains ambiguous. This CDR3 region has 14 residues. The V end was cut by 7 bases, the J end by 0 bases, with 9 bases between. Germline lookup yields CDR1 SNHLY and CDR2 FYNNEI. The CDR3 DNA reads TGTGCCAGCAAGTCGGTGACAACTAATGAAAAACTGTTTTTT. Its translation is CASKSVTTNEKLFF.

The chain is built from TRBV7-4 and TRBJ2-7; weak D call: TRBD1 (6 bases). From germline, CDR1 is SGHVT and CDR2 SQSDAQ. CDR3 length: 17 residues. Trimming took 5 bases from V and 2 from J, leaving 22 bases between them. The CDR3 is CASSPHLGTPPAYEQYF. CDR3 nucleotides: TGTGCCAGCAGCCCCCATCTAGGGACACCTCCGGCCTACGAGCAGTACTTC.

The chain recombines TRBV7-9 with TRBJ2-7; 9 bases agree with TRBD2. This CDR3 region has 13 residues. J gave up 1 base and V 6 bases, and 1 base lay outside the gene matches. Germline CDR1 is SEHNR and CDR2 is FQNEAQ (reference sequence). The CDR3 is CASRTSGSYEQYF. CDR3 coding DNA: TGTGCCAGCAGGACTAGCGGATCCTACGAGCAGTACTTC. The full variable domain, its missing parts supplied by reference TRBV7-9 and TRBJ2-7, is DTGVSQNPRHKITKRGQNVTFRCDPISEHNRLYWYRQTLGQGPEFLTYFQNEAQLEKSRLLSDRFSAERPKGSFSTLEIQRTEQGDSAMYLCASRTSGSYEQYFGPGTRLTVT.

In DNA form, the CDR3 reads TGTGCCAGCAGCTTAGGGGGGGAACGGTGGGAGACCCAGTACTTC. Amino acids: CASSLGGERWETQYF. V and J are TRBV11-3 and TRBJ2-5, with D perhaps TRBD2 (6 bases). CDR1 and CDR2 from the germline V gene are SGHNT and YENEEA. V was shortened by 1 base and J by 5 bases, with 14 bases between the two germline ends. The CDR3 extends over 15 amino acids.

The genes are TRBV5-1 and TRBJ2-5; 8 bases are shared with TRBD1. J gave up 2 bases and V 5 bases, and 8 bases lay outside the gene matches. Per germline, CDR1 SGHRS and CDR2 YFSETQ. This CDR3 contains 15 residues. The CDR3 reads CASRPRGQEQETQYF. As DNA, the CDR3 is TGCGCCAGCAGACCCCGGGGACAGGAACAAGAGACCCAGTACTTC.

CDR3 in amino acids: CASSSRTSVGNTGELFF. The CDR3 bases are TGTGCCAGCTCATCAAGGACTAGCGTAGGAAACACCGGGGAGCTGTTTTTT. The rearrangement links TRBV18 to TRBJ2-2; 9 bases agree with TRBD2. The germline V gene has CDR1 KGHSH and CDR2 LQKENI. The trim removed 5 bases at V and 2 bases at J, leaving 9 bases unmatched. The CDR3 is made up of 17 amino acids.

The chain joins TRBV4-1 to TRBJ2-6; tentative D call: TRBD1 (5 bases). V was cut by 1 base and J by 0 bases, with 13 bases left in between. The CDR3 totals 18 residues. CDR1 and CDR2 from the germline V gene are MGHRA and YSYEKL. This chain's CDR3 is CASSQVGRAPSGANVLTF. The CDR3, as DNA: TGCGCCAGCAGCCAAGTGGGCAGGGCCCCCTCTGGGGCCAACGTCCTGACTTTC.